This entry concerns a single T cell receptor (beta chain). What it binds is not known. This record belongs to a study of cytomegalovirus exposure and HLA in healthy donors. The PCR was carried out with 60 Vbeta primers and 13 Jbeta primers. Original processing notes: Approximately 11 million of the 80 million or so unique TCR beta chains counted in a later analysis were shared. Profiling relied on immunoSEQ multiplex PCR, and the TCRdb table lists in-frame clones only, not all of them. V and J calls and clone size are given by that table; D and trimming were obtained from the DNA. The profile covers roughly 120,000 clones, with roughly two thirds appearing a single time and 1.5% to 2% taken by the ten largest. Study observations and caveats: Judged likely to be a sequencing artifact was a cluster of highly shared sequence variants. Earlier analysis found most TCR beta V segments productive about 87% or about 30% of the time.

The V gene's germline CDR1 is SGHDT and CDR2 YYEEEE. This CDR3 comprises 14 residues. Trimming left V 0 bases short and J 0 bases short, with 6 bases between. This TCR came from a man between 25 and 39 years old in good health and CMV-seropositive. Material: PBMCs. The chain has TRBV5-6 and TRBJ2-5; no reliable D call. In DNA form, the CDR3 reads TGTGCCAGCAGCTTGGACGGGTACCAAGAGACCCAGTACTTC. Translation gives CASSLDGYQETQYF.